One T cell receptor beta chain is described in this entry. The data derive from a study of T cell changes during pregnancy in multiple sclerosis. The CDR3 covers 13 residues. In germline, CDR1 is SGHDN, CDR2 FVKESK. Losses at the gene ends were 6 bases for V and 5 bases for J; bases not matched to a gene: 6. Clones were sequenced by immunoSEQ multiplex PCR, and TCRdb holds only the in-frame ones, with some missing. The sample records roughly 93,000 clones, around 90% being singletons. This chain links TRBV14 with TRBJ1-1; 7 bases agree with TRBD1. This TCR derives from a female donor in good health, enrolled as a control in a pregnancy study. The sample consisted of peripheral blood, taken in the first trimester of pregnancy. The CDR3 DNA reads TGTGCCAGCAGGTCAGGGGGACAAACTGAAGCTTTCTTT. This codes for CASRSGGQTEAFF.